Reported below is one T cell receptor beta chain. Its antigen is undetermined. J lost 5 bases, V lost 6 bases, and 9 bases had no gene match. Per the germline V gene, CDR1 is MNHNY and CDR2 is SVGAGI (reference sequence). CDR3 length: 14 amino acids. The data originate from a study of cytomegalovirus exposure and HLA in healthy donors. Study-level findings and limits: TCR beta V segments were, for the most part, productive about 90% or about 30% of the time in an earlier analysis. Most of the CMV-associated TCR beta chains (in a later analysis) appeared to be HLA-restricted. TCR beta sequences reportedly predicted most subjects' HLA-A and HLA-B alleles accurately. Most observed TCR sequences were rare, whereas some public TCRs were detected in many donors.

Primers: 60 Vbeta forward and 13 Jbeta reverse. The method was immunoSEQ multiplex PCR; TCRdb's version includes in-frame clones alone and lacks a portion of them. The sample records roughly 88,000 clones, more than 75% being singletons. The TCR was taken from a man aged 25 to 40 in good health and CMV-seropositive. Sequencing was done on a sample of PBMCs. The rearrangement joins TRBV6-6 to TRBJ1-2; 7 nucleotides agree with TRBD1. The DNA of the CDR3 is TGTGCCAGCAGCGACAGGGTCGGGCGGTATGGCTACACCTTC. Its translation: CASSDRVGRYGYTF.